The rows below give T cell receptor beta chains drawn from one sample of a study of blood T cells in healthy people across ages. TCRdb recomputed calls from the 5' RACE reads with MiXCR, one row per CDR3 protein. The sample includes 850,000 to 1,000,000 distinct CDR3 sequences, around 54% of them seen just once. The sequenced material came from blood. The source of these receptors is a woman in her fifties or sixties in good health. Each CDR3 is given with its conserved first and last residue. D genes are given only for firm matches. Clone size is not always given. Where it is, it says once, few, many or a class for expanded clones.

v_call	clone_size	j_call	d_call	cdr3_aa	cdr3_nt
TRBV29-1	few	TRBJ2-2	.	CSVGPNTGELFF	TGCAGCGTTGGTCCGAACACCGGGGAGCTGTTTTTT
TRBV20-1	few	TRBJ2-1	.	CSASGGGVYNEQFF	TGCAGTGCCAGTGGGGGTGGGGTCTACAATGAGCAGTTCTTC
TRBV15	once	TRBJ2-3	.	CATSRGSLGDTQYF	TGTGCCACCAGCAGAGGTTCTTTGGGAGATACGCAGTATTTT
TRBV12-3/TRBV12-4	.	TRBJ1-2	TRBD1	CASSSLTGGRSYGYTF	TGTGCCAGCAGTTCTTTGACAGGGGGGCGAAGCTATGGCTACACCTTC
TRBV5-1	.	TRBJ1-6	.	CASSSRDGEDSPLHF	TGCGCCAGCAGCTCGAGGGACGGTGAAGATTCACCCCTCCACTTT
TRBV20-1	few	TRBJ2-1	TRBD2	CSARTSGNEQFF	TGCAGTGCTAGGACTAGCGGGAATGAGCAGTTCTTC
TRBV20-1	.	TRBJ2-3	TRBD2	CSARLAGGDTQYF	TGCAGTGCTAGACTAGCGGGAGGAGATACGCAGTATTTT
TRBV4-3	.	TRBJ2-1	TRBD2	CASGPGTRRGEQFF	TGCGCCAGCGGCCCTGGGACTAGGCGGGGTGAGCAGTTCTTC
TRBV12-3/TRBV12-4	few	TRBJ1-1	TRBD1	CASHQGGLEAFF	TGTGCCAGCCACCAAGGGGGCCTTGAAGCTTTCTTT
TRBV30	.	TRBJ1-5	.	CAWRLPGPMGQPQHF	TGTGCCTGGAGGCTGCCGGGACCGATGGGTCAGCCCCAGCATTTT
TRBV20-1	.	TRBJ2-7	.	CSARDQRGSSYEQYF	TGCAGTGCTAGAGATCAGAGAGGGAGCTCCTACGAGCAGTACTTC
TRBV18	once	TRBJ2-1	.	CASSPIKLAESSYNEQFF	TGTGCCAGCTCACCTATAAAGTTAGCGGAAAGCTCCTACAATGAGCAGTTCTTC
TRBV20-1	.	TRBJ1-1	.	CSADRHTEAFF	TGCAGTGCAGACAGGCACACTGAAGCTTTCTTT
TRBV28	once	TRBJ2-7	TRBD1	CASRSRGPLYEQYF	TGTGCCAGCAGATCCAGGGGGCCGCTATACGAGCAGTACTTC
TRBV9	.	TRBJ1-2	.	CASSGGGGQGRGPNYGYTF	TGTGCCAGCAGCGGCGGAGGGGGGCAGGGTAGGGGACCTAACTATGGCTACACCTTC
TRBV12-3/TRBV12-4	.	TRBJ2-7	.	CASSLVAGVPYEQYF	TGTGCCAGCAGTTTAGTGGCTGGGGTGCCCTACGAGCAGTACTTC
TRBV20-1	.	TRBJ2-1	.	CSAPTGFFSYNEQFF	TGCAGTGCCCCCACGGGGTTCTTCTCCTACAATGAGCAGTTCTTC
TRBV21-1	.	TRBJ2-4	.	CASGEPKNIQYF	TGTGCCAGCGGGGAGCCCAAAAACATTCAGTACTTC
TRBV20-1	.	TRBJ2-7	TRBD2	CSARWASGRYEQYF	TGCAGTGCTAGATGGGCTAGCGGGAGGTATGAGCAGTACTTC
TRBV10-3	.	TRBJ2-3	TRBD1	CATRRQGAGGTGTQYF	TGTGCCACTCGTCGACAGGGGGCGGGTGGCACAGGTACGCAGTATTTT
TRBV12-3/TRBV12-4	.	TRBJ1-2	.	CASSYQDRDVHGYTF	TGTGCCAGCAGTTACCAGGACCGGGACGTTCATGGCTACACCTTC
TRBV3-1	.	TRBJ2-1	.	CASSQEGRLVDEQFF	TGTGCCAGCAGCCAAGAGGGGCGGCTAGTGGATGAGCAGTTCTTC
TRBV7-2	.	TRBJ2-1	TRBD2	CASSTDQLAANEQFF	TGTGCCAGCAGCACCGACCAACTAGCGGCCAATGAGCAGTTCTTC
TRBV12-1	.	TRBJ2-1	.	CASSPTSGSINEQFF	TGTGCCAGCAGCCCTACTAGCGGGAGTATCAATGAGCAGTTCTTC
TRBV7-9	.	TRBJ2-5	.	CASSVESDLLTQYF	TGTGCCAGCAGCGTAGAGTCGGACCTCTTGACCCAGTACTTC
TRBV28	.	TRBJ2-7	.	CASSLIPVQAYEQYF	TGTGCCAGCAGCCTAATCCCCGTCCAGGCTTACGAGCAGTACTTC